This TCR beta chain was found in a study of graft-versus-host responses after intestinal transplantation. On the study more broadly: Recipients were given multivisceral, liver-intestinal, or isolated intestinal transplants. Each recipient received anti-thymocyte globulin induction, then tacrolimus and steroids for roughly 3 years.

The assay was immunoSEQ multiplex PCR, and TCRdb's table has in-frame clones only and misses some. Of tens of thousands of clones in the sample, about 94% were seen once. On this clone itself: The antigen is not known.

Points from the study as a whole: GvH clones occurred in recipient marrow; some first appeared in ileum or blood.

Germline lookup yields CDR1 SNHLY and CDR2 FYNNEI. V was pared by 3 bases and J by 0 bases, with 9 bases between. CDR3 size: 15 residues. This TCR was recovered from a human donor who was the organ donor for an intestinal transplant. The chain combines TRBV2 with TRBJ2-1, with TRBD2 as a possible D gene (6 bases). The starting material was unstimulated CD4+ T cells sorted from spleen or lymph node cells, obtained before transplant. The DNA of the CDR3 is TGTGCCAGCAGTGAGGGGGGTATCTCCTACAATGAGCAGTTCTTC. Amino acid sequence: CASSEGGISYNEQFF.